This note documents a single TCR beta chain sequence. No antigen is known for it. No base quality values were provided; no much bigger clone lies one nucleotide off. This entry belongs to a study of spatial heterogeneity in lung cancer (dated by TCRdb to about 2019). Concerning the study at large: Samples were obtained from roughly 72 patients with early-stage, untreated non-small cell lung cancer from the lung TRACERx cohort. Follow-up PBMC samples were sequenced whenever available, with the median time to follow-up being around 25 months after resection. In non-small cell lung cancer, the study quantitatively compared TCR alpha and beta repertoires across several tumor regions, matched nontumor lung, and blood. Both alpha and beta chains were TCR-sequenced in approximately 220 tumor regions, 64 matched nontumor lung samples and 55 to 60 PBMC samples obtained at surgery. More beta-chain than alpha-chain transcripts were consistently detected, likely reflecting higher beta-chain transcript abundance. In the raw uncorrected reads, each unique combination of TCR and UMI appeared on average more than ten times. Nonsynonymous mutation counts, determined by whole-exome sequencing of tumor tissue, were related to TCR repertoire features.

The time point label of this sample denotes: blood at routine non-recurrence follow-up after resection. Whole RNA extracted from tumor and nontumor lung tissue, or from cryopreserved PBMC samples, was used for TCR sequencing without cell sorting. Only patients with enough RNA available from two or more tumor regions were chosen for TCR sequencing. Beyond this particular receptor, the publication reports: Confirming at a functional level the hypothesis that regional TCRs recognize regional mutations was considered to require additional single-cell paired TCR alpha and beta sequencing. Comparisons of baseline and follow-up blood repertoires included only about 15 patients. Ubiquitous expanded tumor TCRs were found in blood more often at tumor resection than at routine follow-up.

The germline V end is reduced by 6 bases and the J end by 3 bases; junction bases left unmatched: 5. CDR1 and CDR2 (SNHLY, FYNNEI) derive from the germline V gene. Spanning cysteine to phenylalanine, the CDR3 consists of 14 amino acids. Only the CDR3 DNA stays, 42 bases, in frame from base 1. Libraries were constructed by 5' RACE. The sequencer was a NextSeq 500. In the TCR library protocol, a unique molecular identifier was attached to each TCR cDNA molecule so that PCR and sequencing errors could be corrected. In the original analysis: TCR identification, UMI-based error correction and CDR3 extraction were performed with Decombinator tools. Expanded TCRs were defined as those above a frequency of 2 per 1,000, corresponding to the top 1% of the tumor frequency distribution. Rényi diversity was computed with the R vegan package after subsampling each repertoire 100 times to 5,000 TCRs. CDR3 similarity networks were constructed using string-kernel similarity of amino acid triplets, with links drawn between CDR3s whose pairwise similarity was above 0.82. The public reads were quality trimmed at Q25 with fastp and then assembled into clones with MiXCR by TCRdb, keeping productive beta chains. Duplicate CDR3 protein sequences are folded into a single record with the most common DNA and genes. These V and J calls derive from TCRdb rather than the authors' analysis. For this sample there are about 52,000 distinct CDR3 sequences; 7.4% appear just once. Clones ranked in the top ten supply around 38% of the sample.

The sequence is built from TRBV2 and TRBJ2-7; 10 bases in the middle match TRBD1. The sequence derives from a female donor with early-stage non-small cell lung cancer. The sample in question was PBMCs, obtained at follow-up. The DNA reads TGTGCCAGCAGCGACGGACAGGGGGACTACGAGCAGTACTTC. This codes for CASSDGQGDYEQYF.